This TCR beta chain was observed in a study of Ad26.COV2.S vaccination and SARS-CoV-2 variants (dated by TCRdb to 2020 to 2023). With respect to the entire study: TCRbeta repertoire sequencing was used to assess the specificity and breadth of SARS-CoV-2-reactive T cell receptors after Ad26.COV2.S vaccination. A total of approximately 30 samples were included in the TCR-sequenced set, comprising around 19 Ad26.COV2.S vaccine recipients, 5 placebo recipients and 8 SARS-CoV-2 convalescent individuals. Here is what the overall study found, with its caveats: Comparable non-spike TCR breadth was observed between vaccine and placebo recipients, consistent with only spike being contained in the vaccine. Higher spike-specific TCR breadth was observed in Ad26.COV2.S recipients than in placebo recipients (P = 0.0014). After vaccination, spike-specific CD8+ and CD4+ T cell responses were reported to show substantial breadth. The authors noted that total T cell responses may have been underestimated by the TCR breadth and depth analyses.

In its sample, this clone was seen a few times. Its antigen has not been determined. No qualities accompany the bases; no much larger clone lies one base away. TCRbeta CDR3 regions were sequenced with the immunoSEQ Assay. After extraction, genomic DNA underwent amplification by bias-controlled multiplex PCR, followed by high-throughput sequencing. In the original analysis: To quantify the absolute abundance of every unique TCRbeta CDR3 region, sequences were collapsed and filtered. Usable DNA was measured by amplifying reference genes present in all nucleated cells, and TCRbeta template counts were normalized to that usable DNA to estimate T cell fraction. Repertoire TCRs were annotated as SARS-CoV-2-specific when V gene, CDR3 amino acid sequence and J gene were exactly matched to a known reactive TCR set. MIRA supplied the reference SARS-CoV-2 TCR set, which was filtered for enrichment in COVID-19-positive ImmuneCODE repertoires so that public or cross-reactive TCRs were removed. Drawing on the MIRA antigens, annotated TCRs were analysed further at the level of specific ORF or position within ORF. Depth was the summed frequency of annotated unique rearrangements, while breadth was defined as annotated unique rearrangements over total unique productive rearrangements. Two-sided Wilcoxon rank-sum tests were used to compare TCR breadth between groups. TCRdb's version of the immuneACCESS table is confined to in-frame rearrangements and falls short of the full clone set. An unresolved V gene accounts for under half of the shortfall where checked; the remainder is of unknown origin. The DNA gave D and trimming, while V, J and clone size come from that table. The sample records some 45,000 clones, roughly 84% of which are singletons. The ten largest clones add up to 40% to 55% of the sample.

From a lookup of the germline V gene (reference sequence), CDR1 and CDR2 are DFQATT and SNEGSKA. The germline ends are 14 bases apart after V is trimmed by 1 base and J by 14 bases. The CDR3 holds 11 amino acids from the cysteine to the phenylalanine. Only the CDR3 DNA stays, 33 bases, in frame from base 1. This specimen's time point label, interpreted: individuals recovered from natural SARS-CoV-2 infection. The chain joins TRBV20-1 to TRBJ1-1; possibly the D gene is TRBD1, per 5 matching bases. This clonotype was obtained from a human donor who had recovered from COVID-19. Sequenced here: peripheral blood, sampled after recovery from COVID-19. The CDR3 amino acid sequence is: CSARVRDRCFF. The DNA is TGCAGTGCTAGAGTCCGGGACCGATGCTTCTTT.